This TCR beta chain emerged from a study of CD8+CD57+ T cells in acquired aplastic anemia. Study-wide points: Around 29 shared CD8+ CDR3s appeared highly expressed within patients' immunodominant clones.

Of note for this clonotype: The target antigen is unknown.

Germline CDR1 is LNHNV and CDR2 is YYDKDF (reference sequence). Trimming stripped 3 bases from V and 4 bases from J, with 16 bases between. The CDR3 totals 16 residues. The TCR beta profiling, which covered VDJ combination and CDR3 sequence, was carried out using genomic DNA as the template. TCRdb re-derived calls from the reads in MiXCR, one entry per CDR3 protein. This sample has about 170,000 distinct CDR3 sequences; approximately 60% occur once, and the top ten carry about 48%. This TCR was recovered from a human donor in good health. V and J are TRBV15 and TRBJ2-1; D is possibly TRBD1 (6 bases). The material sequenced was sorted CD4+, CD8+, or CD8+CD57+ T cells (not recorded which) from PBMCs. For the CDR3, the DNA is TGTGCCACCAGCAGGCAACAGGGCACAAGGTACAATGAGCAGTTCTTC. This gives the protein CATSRQQGTRYNEQFF.